This T cell receptor (beta chain) was sequenced for a study of cytomegalovirus exposure and HLA in healthy donors. Findings and limits, study-wide: Excluded: some indistinguishable V segments such as TRBV6-2 and TRBV6-3. Immune exposure data for these donors was limited to CMV serostatus. Analysis was carried out at a later point, and it linked a missense DCLRE1C variant to TCR beta V- and J-gene trimming.

60 Vbeta and 13 Jbeta primers were used in PCR. Only in-frame clones appear in the TCRdb table, and some are missing; sequencing was by immunoSEQ multiplex PCR. The data show some 110,000 clones, 74% seen once. Details on this clone: No antigen is known for it.

Germline-derived CDR1 and CDR2 are LNHDA and SQIVND (reference sequence). This CDR3 region has 16 residues. J was trimmed by 0 bases and V by 5 bases; bases with no gene match: 5. The TCR comes from a woman aged 45 to 65 in good health and CMV-seropositive. Sequencing was performed on PBMCs. This chain links TRBV19 with TRBJ2-5; 11 positions match TRBD1. CDR3 in amino acids: CASSPRDRGYQETQYF. CDR3 in DNA: TGTGCCAGTAGTCCTCGGGACAGGGGGTACCAAGAGACCCAGTACTTC.